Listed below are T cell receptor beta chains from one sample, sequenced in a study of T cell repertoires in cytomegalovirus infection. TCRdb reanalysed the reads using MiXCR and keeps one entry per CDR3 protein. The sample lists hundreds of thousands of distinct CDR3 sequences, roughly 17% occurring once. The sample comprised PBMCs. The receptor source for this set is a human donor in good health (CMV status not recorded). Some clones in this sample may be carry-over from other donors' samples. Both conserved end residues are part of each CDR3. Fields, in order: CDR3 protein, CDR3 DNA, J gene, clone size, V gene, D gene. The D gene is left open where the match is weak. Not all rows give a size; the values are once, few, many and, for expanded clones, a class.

CDR3aa: CASRGSGTNYGYTF
CDR3nt: TGTGCCAGCAGAGGCAGTGGGACTAACTATGGCTACACCTTC
j_gene: TRBJ1-2
abundance: few
v_gene: TRBV7-9
d_gene: .

CDR3aa: CATNVPKLAGASGGSYNEQFF
CDR3nt: TGTGCCACCAATGTGCCTAAGCTTGCGGGGGCCTCGGGGGGTTCCTACAATGAGCAGTTCTTC
j_gene: TRBJ2-1
abundance: .
v_gene: TRBV24-1
d_gene: .

CDR3aa: CASSESWTYTGELLF
CDR3nt: TGTGCCAGCAGTGAATCCTGGACCTACACCGGGGAGCTGCTTTTT
j_gene: TRBJ2-2
abundance: .
v_gene: TRBV2
d_gene: .

CDR3aa: CATTPPSNTEAFF
CDR3nt: TGTGCCACCACCCCACCATCCAACACTGAAGCTTTCTTT
j_gene: TRBJ1-1
abundance: .
v_gene: TRBV28
d_gene: .

CDR3aa: CASKAGENTEAFF
CDR3nt: TGTGCCAGCAAGGCCGGGGAGAACACTGAAGCTTTCTTT
j_gene: TRBJ1-1
abundance: few
v_gene: TRBV7-2
d_gene: .

CDR3aa: CSVEKSGQANTEAFF
CDR3nt: TGCAGCGTTGAGAAATCGGGACAGGCGAACACTGAAGCTTTCTTT
j_gene: TRBJ1-1
abundance: few
v_gene: TRBV29-1
d_gene: TRBD1

CDR3aa: CASSLYSRELFF
CDR3nt: TGTGCCAGCAGCTTATACAGTAGGGAGCTGTTTTTT
j_gene: TRBJ2-2
abundance: many
v_gene: TRBV7-2
d_gene: .

CDR3aa: CASSERPPLAEANQPQHF
CDR3nt: TGTGCCAGCAGTGAACGACCGCCGCTGGCAGAGGCCAATCAGCCCCAGCATTTT
j_gene: TRBJ1-5
abundance: .
v_gene: TRBV6-1
d_gene: .

CDR3aa: CASSGPSGSYNSPLHF
CDR3nt: TGTGCCAGCTCCGGCCCATCGGGCTCCTATAATTCACCCCTCCACTTT
j_gene: TRBJ1-6
abundance: few
v_gene: TRBV11-2
d_gene: .

CDR3aa: CASSWSGQQETQYF
CDR3nt: TGTGCCAGCAGTTGGTCGGGACAGCAAGAGACCCAGTACTTC
j_gene: TRBJ2-5
abundance: many
v_gene: TRBV7-2
d_gene: TRBD1

CDR3aa: CASNLGGNTGELFF
CDR3nt: TGTGCCAGCAACCTAGGGGGGAACACCGGGGAGCTGTTTTTT
j_gene: TRBJ2-2
abundance: many
v_gene: TRBV12-3/TRBV12-4
d_gene: .

CDR3aa: CASSEGVVLGEQFF
CDR3nt: TGTGCCAGCAGTGAGGGGGTGGTGCTCGGTGAGCAGTTCTTC
j_gene: TRBJ2-1
abundance: many
v_gene: TRBV28
d_gene: .

CDR3aa: CASSQEGPGAAENTEAFF
CDR3nt: TGTGCCAGCAGCCAAGAAGGGCCGGGGGCAGCGGAGAACACTGAAGCTTTCTTT
j_gene: TRBJ1-1
abundance: many
v_gene: TRBV4-2
d_gene: .

CDR3aa: CASSPDSSNSPLHF
CDR3nt: TGTGCCAGCAGCCCGGACAGCTCCAATTCACCCCTCCACTTT
j_gene: TRBJ1-6
abundance: few
v_gene: TRBV7-6
d_gene: .

CDR3aa: CASSSEGPPNTEAFF
CDR3nt: TGTGCTAGCAGCTCCGAGGGACCACCCAACACTGAAGCTTTCTTT
j_gene: TRBJ1-1
abundance: few
v_gene: TRBV7-7
d_gene: .

CDR3aa: CAISGVLLGGTEAFF
CDR3nt: TGTGCCATCAGTGGCGTTCTTCTGGGAGGAACTGAAGCTTTCTTT
j_gene: TRBJ1-1
abundance: .
v_gene: TRBV10-3
d_gene: .

CDR3aa: CASSLQPYTQAFF
CDR3nt: TGTGCCAGCAGCCTTCAGCCCTATACTCAAGCTTTCTTT
j_gene: TRBJ1-1
abundance: .
v_gene: TRBV3-1
d_gene: .

CDR3aa: CASSHPSRVGTDTQYF
CDR3nt: TGTGCCAGCAGCCATCCCAGCAGAGTGGGCACAGATACGCAGTATTTT
j_gene: TRBJ2-3
abundance: .
v_gene: TRBV7-9
d_gene: .

CDR3aa: CSAINTGSYEQYF
CDR3nt: TGCAGTGCTATAAATACAGGGTCCTACGAGCAGTACTTC
j_gene: TRBJ2-7
abundance: .
v_gene: TRBV20-1
d_gene: .

CDR3aa: CASSPLDRPKEKLFF
CDR3nt: TGTGCCAGTAGTCCCCTCGACAGGCCGAAAGAAAAACTGTTTTTT
j_gene: TRBJ1-4
abundance: .
v_gene: TRBV19
d_gene: .

CDR3aa: CASSYRSGGAGTGELFF
CDR3nt: TGTGCCAGCAGTTATCGTAGCGGGGGGGCCGGGACCGGGGAGCTGTTTTTT
j_gene: TRBJ2-2
abundance: many
v_gene: TRBV6-2/TRBV6-3
d_gene: TRBD2

CDR3aa: CASSLVVDSNYGYTF
CDR3nt: TGTGCCAGCAGCTTAGTTGTAGATTCTAACTATGGCTACACCTTC
j_gene: TRBJ1-2
abundance: many
v_gene: TRBV7-2
d_gene: .